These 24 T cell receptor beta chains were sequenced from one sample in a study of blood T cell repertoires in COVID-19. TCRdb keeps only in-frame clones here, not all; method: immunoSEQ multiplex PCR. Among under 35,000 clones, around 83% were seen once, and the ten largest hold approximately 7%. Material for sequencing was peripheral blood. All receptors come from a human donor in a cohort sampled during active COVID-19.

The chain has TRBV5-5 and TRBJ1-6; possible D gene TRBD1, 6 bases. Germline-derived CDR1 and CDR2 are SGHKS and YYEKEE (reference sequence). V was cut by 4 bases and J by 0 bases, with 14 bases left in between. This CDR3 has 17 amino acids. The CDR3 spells CASSLTAQGSYNSPLHF. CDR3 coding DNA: TGTGCCAGCAGCCTAACAGCACAGGGCTCCTATAATTCACCCCTCCACTTT.

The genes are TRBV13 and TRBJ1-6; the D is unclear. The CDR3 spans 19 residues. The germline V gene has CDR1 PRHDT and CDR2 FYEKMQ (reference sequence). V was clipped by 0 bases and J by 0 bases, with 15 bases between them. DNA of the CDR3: TGTGCCAGCAGCTTAGGCCTGGCACAATGGAGCTCCTATAATTCACCCCTCCACTTT. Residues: CASSLGLAQWSSYNSPLHF.

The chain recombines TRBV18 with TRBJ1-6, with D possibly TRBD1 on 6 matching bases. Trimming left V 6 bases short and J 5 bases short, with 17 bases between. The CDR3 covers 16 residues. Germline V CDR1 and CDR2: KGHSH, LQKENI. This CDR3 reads CASSRGARANNSPLHF. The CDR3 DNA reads TGTGCCAGCTCCCGGGGGGCTCGGGCAAATAATTCACCCCTCCACTTT.

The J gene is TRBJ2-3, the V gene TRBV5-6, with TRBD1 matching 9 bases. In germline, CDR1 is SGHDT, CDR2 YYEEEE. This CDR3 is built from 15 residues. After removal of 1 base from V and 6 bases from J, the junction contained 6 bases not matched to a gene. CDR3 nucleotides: TGTGCCAGCAGCTTGAGGGGACAGGGTGGTGATACGCAGTATTTT. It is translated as CASSLRGQGGDTQYF.

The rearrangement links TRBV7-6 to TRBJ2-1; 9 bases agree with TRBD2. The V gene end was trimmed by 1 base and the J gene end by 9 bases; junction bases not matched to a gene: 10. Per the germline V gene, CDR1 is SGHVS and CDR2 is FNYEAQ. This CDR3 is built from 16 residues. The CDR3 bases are TGTGCCAGCAGCTTAGGAGTTATAGCGGGAGAGAGTGAGCAGTTCTTC. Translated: CASSLGVIAGESEQFF. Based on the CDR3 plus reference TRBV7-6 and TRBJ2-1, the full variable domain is GAGVSQSPRYKVTKRGQDVALRCDPISGHVSLYWYRQALGQGPEFLTYFNYEAQQDKSGLPNDRFSAERPEGSISTLTIQRTEQRDSAMYRCASSLGVIAGESEQFFGPGTRLTVL.

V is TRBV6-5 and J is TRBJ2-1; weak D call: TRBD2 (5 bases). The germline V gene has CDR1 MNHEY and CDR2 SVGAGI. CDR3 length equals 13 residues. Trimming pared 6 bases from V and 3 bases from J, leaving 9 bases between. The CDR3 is CASSGDFYNEQFF. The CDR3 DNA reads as TGTGCCAGCAGCGGGGATTTCTACAATGAGCAGTTCTTC.

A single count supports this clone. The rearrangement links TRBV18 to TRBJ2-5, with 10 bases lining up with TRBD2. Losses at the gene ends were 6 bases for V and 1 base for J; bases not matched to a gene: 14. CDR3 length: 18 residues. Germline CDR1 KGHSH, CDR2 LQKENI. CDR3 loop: CASSRGLAPSYPQETQYF. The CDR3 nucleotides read TGTGCCAGCTCGCGGGGACTAGCGCCAAGCTACCCCCAAGAGACCCAGTACTTC.

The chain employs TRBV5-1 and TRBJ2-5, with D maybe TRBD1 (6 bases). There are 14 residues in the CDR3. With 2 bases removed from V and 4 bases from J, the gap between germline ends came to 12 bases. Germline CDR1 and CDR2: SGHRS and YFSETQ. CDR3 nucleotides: TGCGCCAGCAGCTTTTCAGGGGAAATAGAGACCCAGTACTTC. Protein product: CASSFSGEIETQYF.

CDR3 coding DNA: TGTGCCAGCAGCACCTACAGGGGGATAGGATATGGCTACACCTTC. Its translation: CASSTYRGIGYGYTF. The chain combines TRBV7-9 with TRBJ1-2, with 8 bases lining up with TRBD1. Germline V lookup: CDR1 SEHNR, CDR2 FQNEAQ (reference sequence). The V gene end was trimmed by 5 bases and the J gene end by 5 bases; junction bases not matched to a gene: 10. The CDR3 has 15 amino acids.

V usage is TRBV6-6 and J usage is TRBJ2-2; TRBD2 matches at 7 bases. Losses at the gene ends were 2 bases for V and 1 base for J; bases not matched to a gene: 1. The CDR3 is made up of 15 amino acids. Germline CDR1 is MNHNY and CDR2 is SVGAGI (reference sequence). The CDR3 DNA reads TGTGCCAGCAGTTACCAGCGGGGGAACACCGGGGAGCTGTTTTTT. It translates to CASSYQRGNTGELFF.

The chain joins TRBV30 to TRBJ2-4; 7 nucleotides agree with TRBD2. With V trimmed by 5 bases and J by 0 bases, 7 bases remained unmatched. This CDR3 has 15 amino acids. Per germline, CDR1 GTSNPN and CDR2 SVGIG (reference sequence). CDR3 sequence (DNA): TGTGCCTGGGAGTGGGGGGGAGTAGCCAAAAACATTCAGTACTTC. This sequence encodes CAWEWGGVAKNIQYF.

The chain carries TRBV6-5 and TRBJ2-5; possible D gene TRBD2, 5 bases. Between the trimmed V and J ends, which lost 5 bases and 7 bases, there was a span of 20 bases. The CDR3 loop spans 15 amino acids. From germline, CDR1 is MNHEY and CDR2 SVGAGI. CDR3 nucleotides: TGTGCCAGCAGTCGGCCGAAAGGGAGTGGTTGGACCCAGTACTTC. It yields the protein CASSRPKGSGWTQYF.

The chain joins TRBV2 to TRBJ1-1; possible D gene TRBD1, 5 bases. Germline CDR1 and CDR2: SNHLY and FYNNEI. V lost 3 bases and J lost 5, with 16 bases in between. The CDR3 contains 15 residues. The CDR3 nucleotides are TGTGCCAGCAGTGAGGAGGGTGGGGGGAGGACTGAAGCTTTCTTT. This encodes CASSEEGGGRTEAFF. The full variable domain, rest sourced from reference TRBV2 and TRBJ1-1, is EPEVTQTPSHQVTQMGQEVILRCVPISNHLYFYWYRQILGQKVEFLVSFYNNEISEKSEIFDDQFSVERPDGSNFTLKIRSTKLEDSAMYFCASSEEGGGRTEAFFGQGTRLTVV.

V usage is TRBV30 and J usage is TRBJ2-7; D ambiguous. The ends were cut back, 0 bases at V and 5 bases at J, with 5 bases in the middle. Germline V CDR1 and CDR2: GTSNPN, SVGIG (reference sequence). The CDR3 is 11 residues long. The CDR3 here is CAWSVNNEQYF. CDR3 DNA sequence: TGTGCCTGGAGTGTAAACAACGAGCAGTACTTC.

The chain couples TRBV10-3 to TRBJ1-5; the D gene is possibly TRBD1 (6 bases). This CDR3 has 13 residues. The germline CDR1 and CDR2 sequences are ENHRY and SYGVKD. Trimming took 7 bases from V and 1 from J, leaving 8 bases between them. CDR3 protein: CAIKQGSNQPQHF. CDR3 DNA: TGTGCCATCAAGCAGGGGAGCAATCAGCCCCAGCATTTT.

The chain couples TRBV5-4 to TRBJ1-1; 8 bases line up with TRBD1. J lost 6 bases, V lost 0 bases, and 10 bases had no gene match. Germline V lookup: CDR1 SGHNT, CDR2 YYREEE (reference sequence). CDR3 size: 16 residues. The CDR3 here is CASSLDRTGGYAEAFF. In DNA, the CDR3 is TGTGCCAGCAGCTTGGACAGAACAGGGGGATACGCTGAAGCTTTCTTT.

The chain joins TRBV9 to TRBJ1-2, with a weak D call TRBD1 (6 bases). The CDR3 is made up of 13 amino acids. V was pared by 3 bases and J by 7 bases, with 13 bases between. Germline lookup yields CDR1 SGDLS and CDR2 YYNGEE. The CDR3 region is CASSAGHGSGYTF. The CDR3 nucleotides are TGTGCCAGCAGCGCGGGACACGGAAGTGGCTACACCTTC.

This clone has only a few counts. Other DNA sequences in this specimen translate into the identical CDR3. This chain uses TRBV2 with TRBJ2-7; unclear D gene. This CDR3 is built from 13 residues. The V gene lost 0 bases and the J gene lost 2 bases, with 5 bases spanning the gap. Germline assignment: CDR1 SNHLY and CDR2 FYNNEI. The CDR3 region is CASSEASAYEQYF. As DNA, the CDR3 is TGTGCCAGCAGTGAAGCGTCAGCCTACGAGCAGTACTTC.

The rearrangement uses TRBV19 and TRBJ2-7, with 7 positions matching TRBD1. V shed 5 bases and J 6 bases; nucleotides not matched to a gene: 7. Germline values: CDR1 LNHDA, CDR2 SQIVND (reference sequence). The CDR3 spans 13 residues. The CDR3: CASSPTGDGEQYF. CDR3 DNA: TGTGCCAGTAGTCCCACAGGGGATGGCGAGCAGTACTTC. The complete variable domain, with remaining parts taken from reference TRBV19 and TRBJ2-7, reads DGGITQSPKYLFRKEGQNVTLSCEQNLNHDAMYWYRQDPGQGLRLIYYSQIVNDFQKGDIAEGYSVSREKKESFPLTVTSAQKNPTAFYLCASSPTGDGEQYFGPGTRLTVT.

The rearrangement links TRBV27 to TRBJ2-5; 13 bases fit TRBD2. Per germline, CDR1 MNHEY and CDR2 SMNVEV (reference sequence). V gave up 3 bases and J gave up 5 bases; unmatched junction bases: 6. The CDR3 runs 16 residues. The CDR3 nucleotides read TGTGCCAGCAGTTTCGGGACTAGCGGGGTAAAGGAGACCCAGTACTTC. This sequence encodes CASSFGTSGVKETQYF.

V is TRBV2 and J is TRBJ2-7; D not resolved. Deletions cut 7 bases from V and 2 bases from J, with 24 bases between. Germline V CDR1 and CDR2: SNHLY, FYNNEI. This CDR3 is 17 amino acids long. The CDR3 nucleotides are TGTGCCAGCATGGTTTCCCTTAGAGGCACCTACACCTACGAGCAGTACTTC. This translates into CASMVSLRGTYTYEQYF. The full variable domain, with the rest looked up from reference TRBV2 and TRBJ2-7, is EPEVTQTPSHQVTQMGQEVILRCVPISNHLYFYWYRQILGQKVEFLVSFYNNEISEKSEIFDDQFSVERPDGSNFTLKIRSTKLEDSAMYFCASMVSLRGTYTYEQYFGPGTRLTVT.

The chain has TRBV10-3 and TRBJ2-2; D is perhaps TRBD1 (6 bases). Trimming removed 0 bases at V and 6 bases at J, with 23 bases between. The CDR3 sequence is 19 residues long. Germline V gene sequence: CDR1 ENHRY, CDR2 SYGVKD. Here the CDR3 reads CAISESLFLAGVSSGELFF. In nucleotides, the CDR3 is TGTGCCATCAGTGAGTCCTTATTTTTGGCAGGGGTATCGTCCGGGGAGCTGTTTTTT.

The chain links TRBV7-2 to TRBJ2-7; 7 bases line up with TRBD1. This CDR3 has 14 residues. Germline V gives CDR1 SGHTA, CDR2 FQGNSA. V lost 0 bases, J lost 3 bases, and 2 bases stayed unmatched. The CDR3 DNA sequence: TGTGCCAGCAGCTTAGCGACAGGGCTCTACGAGCAGTACTTC. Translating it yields CASSLATGLYEQYF.

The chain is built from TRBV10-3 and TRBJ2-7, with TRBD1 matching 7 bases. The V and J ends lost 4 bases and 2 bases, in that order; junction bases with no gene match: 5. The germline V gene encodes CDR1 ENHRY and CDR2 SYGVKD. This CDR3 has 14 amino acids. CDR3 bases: TGTGCCATCAGTGCAGGGGACAGACCCTACGAGCAGTACTTC. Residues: CAISAGDRPYEQYF.